The present T cell receptor beta chain was sequenced within a study of cytomegalovirus exposure and HLA in healthy donors. The study ran its PCR with 60 Vbeta and 13 Jbeta primers. Sequenced by immunoSEQ multiplex PCR; TCRdb stores in-frame clones only, minus some. The table lists about 140,000 clones, 80% of them singletons. The TCR sequence derives from a middle-aged man in good health and CMV-seronegative. Sequenced material: PBMCs.

The CDR3 loop reads CASSPSGISAEQYF. CDR3 DNA sequence: TGTGCCAGCAGTCCTAGCGGGATATCGGCCGAGCAGTACTTC. This sequence joins TRBV6-5 and TRBJ2-7; 9 bases agree with TRBD2. The CDR3 runs 14 residues. With 5 bases clipped from V and 6 bases from J, the junction kept 8 bases outside the gene matches. Looked up from germline, CDR1 is MNHEY and CDR2 is SVGAGI.